The text below deals with one T cell receptor beta chain. Its target is unknown. The PCR ran on 60 Vbeta and 13 Jbeta primers. Authors' methods: A later analysis counted 65 million to 80 million unique TCR beta chains, around 10 million shared. Repertoires were generated with immunoSEQ multiplex PCR, while TCRdb's copy carries only in-frame clones and drops some. D and trimming were read from the DNA, whereas the V and J calls and clone size are those reported in that table. The repertoire holds 180,000 or so clones, with over 60% as singletons. This entry belongs to a study of cytomegalovirus exposure and HLA in healthy donors. Study summary: Early on, a data release was issued that held roughly 80 million unique TCRs from HLA-typed donors.

Germline V gives CDR1 SGHNT, CDR2 YYREEE (reference sequence). The CDR3 is made up of 16 amino acids. The V and J ends lost 0 bases and 0 bases respectively, with 10 bases between them. Whole-study findings and limits: Presence/absence analyses treated sequencing depth as roughly uniform across donors. The study labeled 164 TCR beta chains cytomegalovirus-associated.

The sequence came from a man in his forties or fifties in good health and CMV-seropositive. The chain recombines TRBV5-4 with TRBJ2-4; D is perhaps TRBD2 (6 bases). Sequenced input: PBMCs. CDR3 DNA sequence: TGTGCCAGCAGCTTGGCGGGGGTACCAGCCAAAAACATTCAGTACTTC. Protein sequence: CASSLAGVPAKNIQYF.